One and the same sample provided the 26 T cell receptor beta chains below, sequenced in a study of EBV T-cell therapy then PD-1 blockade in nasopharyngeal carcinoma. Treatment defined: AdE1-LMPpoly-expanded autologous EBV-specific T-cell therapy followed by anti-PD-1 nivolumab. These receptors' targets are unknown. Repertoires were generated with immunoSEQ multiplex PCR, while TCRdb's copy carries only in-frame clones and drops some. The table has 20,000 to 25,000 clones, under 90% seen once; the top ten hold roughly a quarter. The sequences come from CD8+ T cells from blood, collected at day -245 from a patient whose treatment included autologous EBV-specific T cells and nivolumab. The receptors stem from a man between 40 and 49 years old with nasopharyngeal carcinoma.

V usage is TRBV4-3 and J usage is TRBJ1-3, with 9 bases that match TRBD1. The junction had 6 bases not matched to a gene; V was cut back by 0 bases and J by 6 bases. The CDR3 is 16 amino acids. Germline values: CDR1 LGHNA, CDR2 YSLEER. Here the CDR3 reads CASSQDLWDRVNTIYF. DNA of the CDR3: TGCGCCAGCAGCCAAGATCTCTGGGACAGGGTAAACACCATATATTTT.

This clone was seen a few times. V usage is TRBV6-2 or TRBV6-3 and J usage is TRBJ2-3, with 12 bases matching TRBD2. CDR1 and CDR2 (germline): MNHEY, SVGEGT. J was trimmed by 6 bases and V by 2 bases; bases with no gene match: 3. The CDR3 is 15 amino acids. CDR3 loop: CASSYASGGADTQYF. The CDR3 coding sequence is TGTGCCAGCAGTTACGCTAGCGGGGGGGCGGATACGCAGTATTTT.

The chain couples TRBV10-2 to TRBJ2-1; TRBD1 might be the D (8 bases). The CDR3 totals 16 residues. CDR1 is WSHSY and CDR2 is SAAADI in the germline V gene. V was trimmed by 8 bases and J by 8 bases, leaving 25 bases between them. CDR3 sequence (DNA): TGCGCCAGCGGTTCGGGACTACCCACAGGGGGGGATGAGCAGTTCTTC. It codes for CASGSGLPTGGDEQFF.

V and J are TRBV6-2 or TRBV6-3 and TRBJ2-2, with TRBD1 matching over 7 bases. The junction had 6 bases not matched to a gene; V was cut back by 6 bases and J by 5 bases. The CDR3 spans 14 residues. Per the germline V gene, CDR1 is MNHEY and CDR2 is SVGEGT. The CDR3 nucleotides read TGTGCCAGCAGCTTTGACAGGGAGACCGGGGAGCTGTTTTTT. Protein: CASSFDRETGELFF.

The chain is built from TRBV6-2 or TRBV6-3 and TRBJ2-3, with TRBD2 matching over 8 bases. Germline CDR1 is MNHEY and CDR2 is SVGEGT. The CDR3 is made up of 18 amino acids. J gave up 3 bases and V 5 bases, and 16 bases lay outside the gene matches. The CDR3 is CASSGAVGGGSETDTQYF. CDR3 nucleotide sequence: TGTGCCAGCAGTGGGGCAGTTGGCGGGGGGTCGGAGACAGATACGCAGTATTTT.

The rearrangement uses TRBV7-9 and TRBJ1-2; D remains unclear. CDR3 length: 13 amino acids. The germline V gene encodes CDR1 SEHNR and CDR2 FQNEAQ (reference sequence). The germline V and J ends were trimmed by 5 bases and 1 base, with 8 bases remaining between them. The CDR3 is CASSDTINYGYTF. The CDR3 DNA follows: TGTGCCAGCAGCGACACTATTAACTATGGCTACACCTTC.

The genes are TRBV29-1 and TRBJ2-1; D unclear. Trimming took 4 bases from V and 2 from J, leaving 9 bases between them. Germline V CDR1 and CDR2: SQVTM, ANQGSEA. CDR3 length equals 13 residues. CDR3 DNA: TGCAGCGTTGCCCTAGAAACCTACAATGAGCAGTTCTTC. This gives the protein CSVALETYNEQFF.

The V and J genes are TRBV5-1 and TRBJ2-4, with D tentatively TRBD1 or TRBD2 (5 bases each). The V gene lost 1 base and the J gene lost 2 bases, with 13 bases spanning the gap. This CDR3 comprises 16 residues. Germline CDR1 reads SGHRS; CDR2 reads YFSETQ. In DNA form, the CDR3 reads TGCGCCAGCAGCTTGTGGCCCGAGGGGTCCAAAAACATTCAGTACTTC. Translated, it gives CASSLWPEGSKNIQYF. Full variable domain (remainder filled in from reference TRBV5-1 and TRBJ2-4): KAGVTQTPRYLIKTRGQQVTLSCSPISGHRSVSWYQQTPGQGLQFLFEYFSETQRNKGNFPGRFSGRQFSNSRSEMNVSTLELGDSALYLCASSLWPEGSKNIQYFGAGTRLSVL.

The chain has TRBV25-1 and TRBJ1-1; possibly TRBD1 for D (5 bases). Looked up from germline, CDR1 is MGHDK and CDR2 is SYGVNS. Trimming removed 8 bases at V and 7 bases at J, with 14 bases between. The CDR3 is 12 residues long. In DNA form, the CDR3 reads TGTGCCAGCTTTTTCCCCGGGGGTGAAGCTTTCTTT. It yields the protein CASFFPGGEAFF. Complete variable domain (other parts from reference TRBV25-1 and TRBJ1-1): EADIYQTPRYLVIGTGKKITLECSQTMGHDKMYWYQQDPGMELHLIHYSYGVNSTEKGDLSSESTVSRIRTEHFPLTLESARPSHTSQYLCASFFPGGEAFFGQGTRLTVV.

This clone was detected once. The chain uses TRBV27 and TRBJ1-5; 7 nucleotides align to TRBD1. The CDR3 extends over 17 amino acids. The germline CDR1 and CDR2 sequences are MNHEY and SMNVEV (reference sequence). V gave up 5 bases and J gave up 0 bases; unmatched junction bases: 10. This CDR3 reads CASSHRDSQYSNQPQHF. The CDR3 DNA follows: TGTGCCAGCAGTCACCGGGACAGTCAATATAGCAATCAGCCCCAGCATTTT.

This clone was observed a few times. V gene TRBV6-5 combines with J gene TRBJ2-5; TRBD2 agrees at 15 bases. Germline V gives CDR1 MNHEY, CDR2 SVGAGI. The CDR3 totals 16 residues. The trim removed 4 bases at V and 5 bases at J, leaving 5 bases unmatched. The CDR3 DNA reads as TGTGCCAGCAGTTTTACCGGGACTAGCGGGGGGGAGACCCAGTACTTC. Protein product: CASSFTGTSGGETQYF.

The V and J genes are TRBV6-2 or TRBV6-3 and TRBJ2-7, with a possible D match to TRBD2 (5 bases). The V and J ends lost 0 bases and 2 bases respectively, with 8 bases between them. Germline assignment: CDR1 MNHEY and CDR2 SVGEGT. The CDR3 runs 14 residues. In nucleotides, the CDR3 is TGTGCCAGCAGTTACTCGGAGGAGACCTACGAGCAGTACTTC. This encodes CASSYSEETYEQYF.

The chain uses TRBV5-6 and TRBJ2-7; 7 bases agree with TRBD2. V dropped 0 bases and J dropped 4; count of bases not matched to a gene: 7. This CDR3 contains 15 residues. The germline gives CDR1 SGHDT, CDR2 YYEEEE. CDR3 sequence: CASSLGGGAIYEQYF. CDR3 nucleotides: TGTGCCAGCAGCTTGGGGGGAGGGGCGATATACGAGCAGTACTTC.

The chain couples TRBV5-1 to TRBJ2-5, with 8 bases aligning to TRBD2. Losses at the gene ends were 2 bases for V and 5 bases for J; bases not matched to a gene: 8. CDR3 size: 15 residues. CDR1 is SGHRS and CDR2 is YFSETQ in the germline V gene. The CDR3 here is CASSLAGTRGETQYF. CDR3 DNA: TGCGCCAGCAGCTTAGCCGGGACTAGGGGGGAGACCCAGTACTTC. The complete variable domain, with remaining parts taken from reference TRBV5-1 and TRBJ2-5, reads KAGVTQTPRYLIKTRGQQVTLSCSPISGHRSVSWYQQTPGQGLQFLFEYFSETQRNKGNFPGRFSGRQFSNSRSEMNVSTLELGDSALYLCASSLAGTRGETQYFGPGTRLLVL.

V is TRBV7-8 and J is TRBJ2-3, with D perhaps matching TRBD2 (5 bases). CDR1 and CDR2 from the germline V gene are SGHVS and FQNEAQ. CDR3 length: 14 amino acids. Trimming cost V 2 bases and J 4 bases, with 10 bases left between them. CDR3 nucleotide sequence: TGTGCCAGCAGCTTATTTGTGAGGGCAGATACGCAGTATTTT. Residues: CASSLFVRADTQYF.

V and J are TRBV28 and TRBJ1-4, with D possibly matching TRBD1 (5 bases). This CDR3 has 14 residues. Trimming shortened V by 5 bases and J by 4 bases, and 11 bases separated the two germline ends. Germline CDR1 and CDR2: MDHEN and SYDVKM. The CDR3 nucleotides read TGTGCCAGCAGTCCGCGACAGTTTAATGAAAAACTGTTTTTT. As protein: CASSPRQFNEKLFF.

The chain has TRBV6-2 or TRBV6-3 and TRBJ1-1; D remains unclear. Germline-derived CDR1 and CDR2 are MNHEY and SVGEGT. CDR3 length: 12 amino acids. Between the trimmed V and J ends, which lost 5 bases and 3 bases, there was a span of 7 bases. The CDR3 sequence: CASSDWDTEAFF. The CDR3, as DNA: TGTGCCAGCAGTGACTGGGACACTGAAGCTTTCTTT.

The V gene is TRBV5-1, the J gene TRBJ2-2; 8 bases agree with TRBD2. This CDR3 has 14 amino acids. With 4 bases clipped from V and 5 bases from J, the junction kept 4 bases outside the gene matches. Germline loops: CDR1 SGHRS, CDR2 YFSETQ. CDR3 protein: CASSGGLGTGELFF. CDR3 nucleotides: TGCGCCAGCAGCGGGGGACTAGGGACCGGGGAGCTGTTTTTT.

The CDR3 spells CASSLGVRAGELFF. As DNA, the CDR3 is TGTGCCAGCAGCTTAGGGGTACGGGCCGGGGAGCTGTTTTTT. This chain uses TRBV5-4 with TRBJ2-2; D might be TRBD1 (5 bases). The CDR3 consists of 14 residues. Germline V gene sequence: CDR1 SGHNT, CDR2 YYREEE (reference sequence). V dropped 2 bases and J dropped 6 bases, with 11 bases sitting between them.

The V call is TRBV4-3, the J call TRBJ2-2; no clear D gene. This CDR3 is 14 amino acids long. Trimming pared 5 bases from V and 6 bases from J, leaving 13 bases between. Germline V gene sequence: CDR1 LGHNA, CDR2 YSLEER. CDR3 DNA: TGCGCCAGCAGCTACCTGGACGGCTCCGGGGAGCTGTTTTTT. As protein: CASSYLDGSGELFF.

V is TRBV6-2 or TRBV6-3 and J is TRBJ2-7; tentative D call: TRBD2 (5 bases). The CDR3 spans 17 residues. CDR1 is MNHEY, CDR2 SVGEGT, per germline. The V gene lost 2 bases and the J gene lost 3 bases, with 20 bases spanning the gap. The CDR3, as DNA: TGTGCCAGCAGTTACACGGGTACGGGAATGGCGTTCTACGAGCAGTACTTC. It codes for CASSYTGTGMAFYEQYF.

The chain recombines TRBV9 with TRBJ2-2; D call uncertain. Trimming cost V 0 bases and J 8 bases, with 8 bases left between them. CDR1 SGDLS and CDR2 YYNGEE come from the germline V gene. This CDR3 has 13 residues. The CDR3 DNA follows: TGTGCCAGCAGCGTAGTGGGTGTTGGGGAGCTGTTTTTT. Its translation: CASSVVGVGELFF.

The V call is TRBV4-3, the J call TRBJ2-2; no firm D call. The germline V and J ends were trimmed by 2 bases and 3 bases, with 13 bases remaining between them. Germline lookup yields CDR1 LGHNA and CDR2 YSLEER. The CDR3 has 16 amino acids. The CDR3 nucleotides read TGCGCCAGCAGCCAAATCAGGTCACTTTACACCGGGGAGCTGTTTTTT. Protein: CASSQIRSLYTGELFF.

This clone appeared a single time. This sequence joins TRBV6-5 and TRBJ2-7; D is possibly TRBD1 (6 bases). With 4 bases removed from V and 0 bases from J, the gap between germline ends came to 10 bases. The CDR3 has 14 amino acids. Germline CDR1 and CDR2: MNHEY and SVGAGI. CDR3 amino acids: CASSSGQSSYEQYF. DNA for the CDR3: TGTGCCAGCAGTTCAGGACAGTCCTCCTACGAGCAGTACTTC.

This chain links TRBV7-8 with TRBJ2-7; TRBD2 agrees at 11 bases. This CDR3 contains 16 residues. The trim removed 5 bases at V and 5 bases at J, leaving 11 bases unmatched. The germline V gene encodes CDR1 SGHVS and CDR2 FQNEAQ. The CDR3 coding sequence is TGTGCCAGCAGCCGAATAGCGGGGGGGCCTCTCCACGAGCAGTACTTC. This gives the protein CASSRIAGGPLHEQYF.

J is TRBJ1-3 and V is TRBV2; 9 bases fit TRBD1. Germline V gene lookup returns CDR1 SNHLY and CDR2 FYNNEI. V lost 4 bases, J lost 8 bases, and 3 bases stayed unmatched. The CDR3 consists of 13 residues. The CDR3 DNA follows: TGTGCCAGCAGTGCCCGACAGGGGGACACCATATATTTT. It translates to CASSARQGDTIYF.